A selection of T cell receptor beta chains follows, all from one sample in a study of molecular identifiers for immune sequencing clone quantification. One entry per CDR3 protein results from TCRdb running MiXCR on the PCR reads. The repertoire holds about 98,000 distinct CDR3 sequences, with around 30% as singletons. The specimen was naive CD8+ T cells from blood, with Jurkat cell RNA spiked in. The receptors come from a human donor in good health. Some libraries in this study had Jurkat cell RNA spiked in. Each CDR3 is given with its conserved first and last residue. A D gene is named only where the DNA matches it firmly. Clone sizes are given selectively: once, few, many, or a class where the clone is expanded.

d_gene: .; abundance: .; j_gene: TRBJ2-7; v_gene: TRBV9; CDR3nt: TGTGCCAGCAGCGTAGCCGGGGACCGCCCCTACGAGCAGTACTTC; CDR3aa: CASSVAGDRPYEQYF
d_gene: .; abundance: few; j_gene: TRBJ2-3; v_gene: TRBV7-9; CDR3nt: TGTGCCAGCAGCTTGGAGGACACAACTAGCACAGATACGCAGTATTTT; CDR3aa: CASSLEDTTSTDTQYF
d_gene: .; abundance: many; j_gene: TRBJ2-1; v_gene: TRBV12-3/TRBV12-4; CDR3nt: TGTGCCAGCAGTTCAACCCTAGTTGGGGATGAGCAGTTCTTC; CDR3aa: CASSSTLVGDEQFF
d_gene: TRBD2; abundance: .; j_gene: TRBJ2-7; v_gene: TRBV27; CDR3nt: TGTGCCAGCAGTCCAAGCGGGGACCGGTTCCTCTACGAGCAGTACTTC; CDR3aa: CASSPSGDRFLYEQYF
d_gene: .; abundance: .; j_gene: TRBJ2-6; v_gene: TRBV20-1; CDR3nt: TGCAGTGCTAGAGGTCCCCTTGGGGCCAACGTCCTGCCATTC; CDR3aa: CSARGPLGANVLPF
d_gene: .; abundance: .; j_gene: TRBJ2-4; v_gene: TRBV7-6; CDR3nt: TGTGCCAGCAGCTCGTCTGCTCACGCGCGCAGCAACTTAGCCAAAAACTTTCAGTACTTC; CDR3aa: CASSSSAHARSNLAKNFQYF
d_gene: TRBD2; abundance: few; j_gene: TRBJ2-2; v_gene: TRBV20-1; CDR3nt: TGCAGTGCAAACCCCTTTCGGGAGGCCCCACCGATTGGCGGGGAGCTGTTTTTT; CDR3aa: CSANPFREAPPIGGELFF
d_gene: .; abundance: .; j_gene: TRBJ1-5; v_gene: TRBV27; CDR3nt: TGTGCCAGCAGGGAAGGGAGGGCCTGTCGCAGCAATCAGCCCCAGCATTTT; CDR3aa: CASREGRACRSNQPQHF
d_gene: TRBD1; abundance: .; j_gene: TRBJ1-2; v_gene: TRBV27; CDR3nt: TGTGCCAGCAGTCTGTCCGGGACAGGGGGTGGCTACACCTTC; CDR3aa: CASSLSGTGGGYTF
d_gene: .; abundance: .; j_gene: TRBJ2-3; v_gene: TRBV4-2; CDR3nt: TGTGCCAGCAGCCAAGTGTCAGATACGCAGTATTTT; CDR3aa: CASSQVSDTQYF
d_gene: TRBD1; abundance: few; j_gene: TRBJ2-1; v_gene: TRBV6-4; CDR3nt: TGTGCCTCCGGGACAGGGGGCTACAATGAGCAGTTCTTC; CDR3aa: CASGTGGYNEQFF
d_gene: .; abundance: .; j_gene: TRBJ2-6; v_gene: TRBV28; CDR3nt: TGTGCCAGCAGTTTATTGGGGTTCCCTGGGGCCAACGTCCTGACTTTC; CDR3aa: CASSLLGFPGANVLTF
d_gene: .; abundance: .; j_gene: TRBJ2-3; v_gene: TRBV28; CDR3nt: TGTGCCAGCAGTTTATGGGGGCCGGACGGGGCGACAGATACGCAGTATTTT; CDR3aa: CASSLWGPDGATDTQYF
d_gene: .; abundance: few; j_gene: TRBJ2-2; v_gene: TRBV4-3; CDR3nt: TGCGCCAGCAGCCCCGCCATACAGGGGGGGCGGACCGGGGAGCTGTTTTTT; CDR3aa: CASSPAIQGGRTGELFF
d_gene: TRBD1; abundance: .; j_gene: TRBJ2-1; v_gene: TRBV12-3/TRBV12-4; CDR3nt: TGTGCCAGCAGTCCAGGGACAGCCCAGTTCTTC; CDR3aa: CASSPGTAQFF
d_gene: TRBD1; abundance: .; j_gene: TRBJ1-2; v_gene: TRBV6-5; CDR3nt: TGTGCCAGCAGTCTTGACAGGGGGCTTGGCTACACCTTC; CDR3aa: CASSLDRGLGYTF
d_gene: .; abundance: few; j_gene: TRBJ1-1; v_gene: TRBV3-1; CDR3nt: TGTGCCAGCAGCCAAGGGTCCAGGAACACTGAAGCTTTCTTT; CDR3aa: CASSQGSRNTEAFF
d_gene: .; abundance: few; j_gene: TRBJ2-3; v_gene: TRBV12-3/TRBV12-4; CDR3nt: TGTGCCAGCACTGATTTGGGCACAGATACGCAGTATTTT; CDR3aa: CASTDLGTDTQYF
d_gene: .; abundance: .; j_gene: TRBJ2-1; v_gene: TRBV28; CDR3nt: TGTGCCAGCAGATTATCGGGGTCGAAGCGGGATGAGCAGTTCTTC; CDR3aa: CASRLSGSKRDEQFF
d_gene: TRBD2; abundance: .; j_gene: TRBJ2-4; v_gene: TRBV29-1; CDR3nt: TGCAGCGTTTGGGGGGGAGCCAAAAACATTCAGTACTTC; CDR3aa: CSVWGGAKNIQYF
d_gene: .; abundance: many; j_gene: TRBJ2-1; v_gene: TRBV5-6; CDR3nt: TGTGCCAGCAGCTTCCCCGGGAGCGATGAGCAGTTCTTC; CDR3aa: CASSFPGSDEQFF
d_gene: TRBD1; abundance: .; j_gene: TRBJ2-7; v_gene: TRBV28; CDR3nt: TGTGCCAGCAGATCCATTCAGGGGGCGGCCTACCAGCAGTACTTC; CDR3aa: CASRSIQGAAYQQYF
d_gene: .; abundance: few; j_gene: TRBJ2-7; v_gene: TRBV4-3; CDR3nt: TGCGCCAGCAGCCAAGACTCGGGGGAGACCTACGAGCAGTACTTC; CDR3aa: CASSQDSGETYEQYF
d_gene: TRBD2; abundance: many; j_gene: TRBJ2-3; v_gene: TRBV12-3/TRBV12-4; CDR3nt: TGTGCCAGCAGTTTAGCGCTAGCGGGAGAAGTAACAGATACGCAGTATTTT; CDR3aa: CASSLALAGEVTDTQYF
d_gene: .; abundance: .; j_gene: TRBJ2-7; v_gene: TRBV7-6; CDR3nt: TGTGCCAGCAGCCGCGGACATGCCTACGAGCAGTACTTC; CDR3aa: CASSRGHAYEQYF
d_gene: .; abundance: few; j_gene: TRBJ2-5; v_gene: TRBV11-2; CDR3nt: TGTGCCAGCAGCTTGTTCGGGGCTGAGACCCGGTACTTC; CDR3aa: CASSLFGAETRYF
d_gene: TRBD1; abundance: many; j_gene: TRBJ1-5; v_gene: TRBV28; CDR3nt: TGTGCCAGCAGTTTACCCTACGACAGGGGGCAGCCCCAGCATTTT; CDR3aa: CASSLPYDRGQPQHF
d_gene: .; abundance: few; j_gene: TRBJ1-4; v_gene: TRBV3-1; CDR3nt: TGTGCCAGCAGCCAAGAGCCTTTCACAGGAACTAATGAAAAACTGTTTTTT; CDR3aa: CASSQEPFTGTNEKLFF
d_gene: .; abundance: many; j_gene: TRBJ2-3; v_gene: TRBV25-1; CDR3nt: TGTGCCAGCAGTGAGGACCCAGACACAGATACGCAGTATTTT; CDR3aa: CASSEDPDTDTQYF
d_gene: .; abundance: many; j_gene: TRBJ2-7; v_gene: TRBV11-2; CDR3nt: TGTGCCAGCAGCTTTGCGTCGGGCCCCTCCTACGAGCAGTACTTC; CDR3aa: CASSFASGPSYEQYF
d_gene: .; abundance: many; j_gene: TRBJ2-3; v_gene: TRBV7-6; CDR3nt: TGTGCCAGCAGCCCCTTCGAGTACGATACGCAGTATTTT; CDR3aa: CASSPFEYDTQYF
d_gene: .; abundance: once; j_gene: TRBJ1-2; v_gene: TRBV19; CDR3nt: TGTGCCAGTAGTCCCGGGACGGTAAACTATGGCTACACCTTC; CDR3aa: CASSPGTVNYGYTF
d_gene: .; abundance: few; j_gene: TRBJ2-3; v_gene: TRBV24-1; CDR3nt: TGTGCCACCAGTGATCCACTCCCAGATACGCAGTATTTT; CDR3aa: CATSDPLPDTQYF